This T cell receptor (delta chain) stems from a study of gamma-delta T cells after stem cell transplantation. Regarding this clone: This is likely an artifact of a read error, given a far larger clone one base away. Other DNA sequences in this specimen translate into the identical CDR3.

TCRdb ran CATT on the RT-PCR reads. Seen here are roughly 1,400 delta-chain clones, around 15% observed once, and the top ten hold more than 20%. The CDR3 sequence is 19 residues long. Per the germline V gene, CDR1 is GEAIGNYY and CDR2 is EKD. After removal of 0 bases from V and 0 bases from J, the junction contained 15 bases not matched to a gene. The sequence was obtained from a human donor. It is not recorded whose cells these are; they may come from a transplant donor. The specimen was gamma-delta T cells. This sequence joins TRDV2 and TRDJ1; 7 nucleotides line up with TRDD3. DNA for the CDR3: TGTGCCTGTGACACCGTAGGGGGATCACGAAGCCTGTACACCGATAAACTCATCTTT. As protein: CACDTVGGSRSLYTDKLIF.